This T cell receptor beta chain was captured in a study of PD-1 blockade in mismatch repair-deficient tumors. Across the study: Patients had approximately 11 mismatch repair-deficient cancer types and were previously treated and progressing.

Findings and limits, study-wide: Rapid post-treatment expansion, then contraction, generally preceding radiologic response, marked tumor-resident clones.

The trim removed 3 bases at V and 2 bases at J, leaving 5 bases unmatched. The CDR3 sequence is 15 residues long. Germline values: CDR1 SGHTS, CDR2 YDEGEE. As concerns this clone: What it binds is unknown.

PCR or immunohistochemistry showed mismatch repair deficiency in every enrolled patient. TCR sequencing covered a few patients who responded to pembrolizumab. Some clones are missing from TCRdb's copy, which holds only in-frame ones; the method was immunoSEQ multiplex PCR. The data hold some 130,000 clones, with around nine tenths observed a single time. The genes are TRBV5-8 and TRBJ1-2, with 9 nucleotides matching TRBD1. The sample was peripheral blood, taken approximately 69 weeks after starting pembrolizumab. The origin of this receptor is an adult with mismatch repair-deficient cancer. This CDR3 reads CASSSRTGANYGYTF. The CDR3 bases are TGTGCCAGCAGCTCACGGACAGGGGCAAACTATGGCTACACCTTC.